A single sample gave rise to the 14 T cell receptor beta chains below, sequenced in a study of cytomegalovirus exposure and HLA in healthy donors. Use of 60 Vbeta and 13 Jbeta primers characterized the PCR. Repertoires were generated with immunoSEQ multiplex PCR, while TCRdb's copy carries only in-frame clones and drops some. Of about 130,000 clones in the sample, 78% are singletons; the top ten hold around 2%. Material for sequencing was PBMCs. Receptors were obtained from a woman aged 40 to 55 in good health and CMV-seronegative.

The chain uses TRBV28 and TRBJ1-1, with 10 bases fitting TRBD1. V was pared by 4 bases and J by 5 bases, with 7 bases of the junction left unmatched. This CDR3 is 15 amino acids long. Germline lookup yields CDR1 MDHEN and CDR2 SYDVKM. The CDR3 DNA follows: TGTGCCAGCAGTTCCGGTGGACAGGGGGAAACTGAAGCTTTCTTT. As protein: CASSSGGQGETEAFF.

The CDR3 protein is CASSLSGMNHNEQFF. In DNA form, the CDR3 reads TGTGCCAGCAGTTTAAGCGGGATGAACCACAATGAGCAGTTCTTC. The chain is built from TRBV27 and TRBJ2-1; 7 bases are a match to TRBD2. V lost 2 bases and J lost 5; bases outside the gene matches: 6. This CDR3 has 15 residues. Germline V gene sequence: CDR1 MNHEY, CDR2 SMNVEV (reference sequence).

The CDR3 here is CASSEWSSVGPHEQYF. Written as DNA, the CDR3 is TGCGCCAGCAGTGAGTGGTCTAGCGTAGGTCCTCACGAGCAGTACTTC. The rearrangement links TRBV10-1 to TRBJ2-7, with D tentatively TRBD2 (6 bases). V lost 1 base to trimming and J lost 5 bases, with 18 bases between them. The CDR3 totals 16 residues. Germline V gene lookup returns CDR1 WNHNN and CDR2 SYGVQD (reference sequence).

The rearrangement joins TRBV15 to TRBJ2-7, with 12 bases fitting TRBD1. Germline V gene data show CDR1 as LNHNV and CDR2 as YYDKDF (reference sequence). Trimming cost V 5 bases and J 5 bases; bases outside gene matches: 10. The CDR3 has 16 residues. The CDR3 DNA reads TGTGCCACCAGCGACCCGGGACAGGGGGCGTTGAACGAGCAGTACTTC. This translates into CATSDPGQGALNEQYF.

Here the CDR3 DNA reads TGTGCCAGCAGTTACTCCGGGACACCCGACGAGCAGTACTTC. Translated: CASSYSGTPDEQYF. The chain has TRBV6-5 and TRBJ2-7, with D perhaps TRBD1 (6 bases). CDR1 and CDR2 from the germline V gene are MNHEY and SVGAGI. This CDR3 is built from 14 residues. Between the trimmed V and J ends, which lost 0 bases and 5 bases, there was a span of 11 bases.

The rearrangement uses TRBV30 and TRBJ1-5, with 8 bases fitting TRBD1. Germline CDR1 is GTSNPN and CDR2 is SVGIG (reference sequence). The CDR3 sequence is 15 residues long. Trimming cost V 1 base and J 5 bases; bases outside gene matches: 7. The CDR3 loop reads CAWSAGSGGDQPQHF. Here the CDR3 DNA reads TGTGCCTGGAGTGCCGGCTCAGGGGGCGATCAGCCCCAGCATTTT.

The sample holds a few counts of this clone. The J gene is TRBJ1-2, the V gene TRBV9; the D is unclear. Trimming cost V 4 bases and J 3 bases, with 13 bases left between them. Germline CDR1 is SGDLS and CDR2 is YYNGEE. This CDR3 contains 14 residues. In nucleotides, the CDR3 is TGTGCCAGCAGCTCCTTAGTATCGGACTATGGCTACACCTTC. This codes for CASSSLVSDYGYTF.

This rearrangement joins TRBV6-1 to TRBJ2-7; 8 positions match TRBD1. CDR3 length: 13 amino acids. Germline V gene lookup returns CDR1 MNHNS and CDR2 SASEGT. With 10 bases clipped from V and 2 bases from J, the junction kept 7 bases outside the gene matches. CDR3 sequence: CATYRTGTYEQYF. The CDR3 DNA follows: TGTGCCACCTACCGGACAGGGACCTACGAGCAGTACTTC.

This chain connects TRBV27 to TRBJ2-3; 8 bases are shared with TRBD1. V lost 6 bases, J lost 6 bases, and 17 bases stayed unmatched. The germline gives CDR1 MNHEY, CDR2 SMNVEV (reference sequence). This CDR3 has 17 residues. CDR3 region: CASRPTGTGLVRDTQYF. CDR3 DNA: TGTGCCAGCAGGCCTACCGGGACAGGCCTAGTGAGGGATACGCAGTATTTT.

The J gene is TRBJ1-5, the V gene TRBV28; the D gene is possibly TRBD1 (5 bases). With 5 bases removed from V and 7 bases from J, the gap between germline ends came to 15 bases. The V gene's germline CDR1 is MDHEN and CDR2 SYDVKM. The CDR3 loop spans 14 amino acids. This CDR3 is CASSPGPTNQPQHF. In nucleotides, the CDR3 is TGTGCCAGCAGTCCAGGGCCGACGAACCAGCCCCAGCATTTT.

The rearrangement links TRBV7-3 to TRBJ2-1, with 10 bases fitting TRBD1. Trimming took 5 bases from V and 4 from J; bases not matched to a gene: 5. The CDR3 runs to 15 residues. Germline V gene data show CDR1 as SGHTA and CDR2 as FQGTGA. The CDR3: CASSKGQGIYNEQFF. The CDR3 nucleotides are TGTGCCAGCAGCAAGGGACAGGGGATTTACAATGAGCAGTTCTTC.

The chain is built from TRBV9 and TRBJ2-7; a possible D gene is TRBD2 (6 bases). V gave up 0 bases and J gave up 6 bases, with 13 bases separating them. This CDR3 has 14 residues. Germline assignment: CDR1 SGDLS and CDR2 YYNGEE. CDR3 in amino acids: CASSVGGLTREQYF. CDR3 sequence (DNA): TGTGCCAGCAGCGTAGGGGGACTTACTCGCGAGCAGTACTTC.

A remark on this clone: At one boundary the junction diverges from the germline segment, which might be a read error. The chain uses TRBV5-4 and TRBJ2-6; TRBD1 matches 12 bases. Per germline, CDR1 SGHNT and CDR2 YYREEE (reference sequence). The CDR3 covers 17 residues. CDR3 bases: TGTGCCAGCAGCTCACCGGGACAGGGGGCTGGGGCCAACGGCCTGACTTTC. Translation: CASSSPGQGAGANGLTF.

V and J are TRBV19 and TRBJ2-1, with TRBD2 identical over 10 bases. V shed 6 bases, J shed 0 bases, and the junction held 11 bases outside the gene matches. The CDR3 spans 18 residues. Germline V gives CDR1 LNHDA, CDR2 SQIVND (reference sequence). Here the CDR3 reads CASSRLAGASSSYNEQFF. DNA of the CDR3: TGTGCCAGTAGCCGGCTAGCGGGGGCCTCGAGCTCCTACAATGAGCAGTTCTTC. Looking up the rest from reference TRBV19 and TRBJ2-1 gives the full variable domain: DGGITQSPKYLFRKEGQNVTLSCEQNLNHDAMYWYRQDPGQGLRLIYYSQIVNDFQKGDIAEGYSVSREKKESFPLTVTSAQKNPTAFYLCASSRLAGASSSYNEQFFGPGTRLTVL.